This T cell receptor beta chain was documented in a study of blood T cell repertoires in COVID-19. Sequenced by immunoSEQ multiplex PCR; TCRdb stores in-frame clones only, minus some. This repertoire shows around 63,000 clones, more than 60% found once; its top ten account for around 20%. The TCR comes from a woman in her forties or fifties with active or convalescent COVID-19. Sequenced material: peripheral blood.

CDR3 region: CASSSGQWDTDTQYF. As DNA, the CDR3 is TGTGCCAGCAGCTCTGGACAGTGGGACACAGATACGCAGTATTTT. This chain links TRBV11-2 with TRBJ2-3, with D maybe TRBD1 (6 bases). This CDR3 comprises 15 residues. Trimming took 4 bases from V and 2 from J, leaving 13 bases between them. CDR1 and CDR2 from the germline V gene are SGHAT and FQNNGV.